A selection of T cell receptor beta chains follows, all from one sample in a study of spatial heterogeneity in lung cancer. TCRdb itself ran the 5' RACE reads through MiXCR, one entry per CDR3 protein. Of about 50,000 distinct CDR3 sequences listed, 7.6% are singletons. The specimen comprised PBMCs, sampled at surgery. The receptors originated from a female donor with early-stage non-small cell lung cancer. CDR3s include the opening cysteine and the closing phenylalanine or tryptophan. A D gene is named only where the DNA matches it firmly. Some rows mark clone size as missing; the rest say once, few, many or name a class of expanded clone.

CASEGQTHLGELFF	TGCGCCAGCGAGGGACAAACTCACTTAGGGGAGCTGTTTTTT	-	few	TRBV23-1	TRBJ2-2
CASSVGTGRNTGELFF	TGTGCCAGCAGCGTAGGGACAGGGAGGAACACCGGGGAGCTGTTTTTT	TRBD1	-	TRBV9	TRBJ2-2
CASTNPRAGLNTEAFF	TGTGCCAGCACCAACCCCAGGGCGGGGCTGAACACTGAAGCTTTCTTT	-	many	TRBV6-2/TRBV6-3	TRBJ1-1
CASVGGGPYEQFF	TGTGCCAGCGTGGGCGGGGGACCATATGAGCAGTTCTTC	TRBD2	many	TRBV6-2/TRBV6-3	TRBJ2-1
CASSAAWTGGMTDTQYF	TGTGCCAGCAGTGCTGCTTGGACAGGGGGAATGACAGATACGCAGTATTTT	TRBD1	many	TRBV5-5	TRBJ2-3
CATGTFYEQYF	TGTGCCACCGGGACTTTCTACGAGCAGTACTTC	-	few	TRBV2	TRBJ2-7
CASSPSGTAETQYF	TGTGCCAGCAGCCCGTCCGGGACGGCGGAGACCCAGTACTTC	-	many	TRBV11-2	TRBJ2-5
CASGVGWVTDYQPQHF	TGTGCCAGCGGAGTCGGATGGGTTACGGATTATCAGCCCCAGCATTTT	-	-	TRBV19	TRBJ1-5
CASSRQGVFTGELFF	TGTGCCAGCAGTCGACAAGGGGTGTTCACCGGGGAGCTGTTTTTT	-	many	TRBV6-6	TRBJ2-2
CATSRDPTGNTGELFF	TGTGCCACCAGCAGAGATCCAACAGGGAACACCGGGGAGCTGTTTTTT	-	-	TRBV15	TRBJ2-2
CASSLSGWGGNQPQHF	TGTGCCAGCAGTTTATCAGGTTGGGGGGGAAATCAGCCCCAGCATTTT	-	-	TRBV27	TRBJ1-5
CASSLETGTGTKLFF	TGTGCCAGCAGTTTAGAGACCGGGACAGGAACGAAACTGTTTTTT	TRBD1	many	TRBV12-3/TRBV12-4	TRBJ1-4
CARIPRTGGRTDTQYF	TGTGCCAGGATACCCAGGACAGGGGGCCGCACAGATACGCAGTATTTT	TRBD1	-	TRBV25-1	TRBJ2-3